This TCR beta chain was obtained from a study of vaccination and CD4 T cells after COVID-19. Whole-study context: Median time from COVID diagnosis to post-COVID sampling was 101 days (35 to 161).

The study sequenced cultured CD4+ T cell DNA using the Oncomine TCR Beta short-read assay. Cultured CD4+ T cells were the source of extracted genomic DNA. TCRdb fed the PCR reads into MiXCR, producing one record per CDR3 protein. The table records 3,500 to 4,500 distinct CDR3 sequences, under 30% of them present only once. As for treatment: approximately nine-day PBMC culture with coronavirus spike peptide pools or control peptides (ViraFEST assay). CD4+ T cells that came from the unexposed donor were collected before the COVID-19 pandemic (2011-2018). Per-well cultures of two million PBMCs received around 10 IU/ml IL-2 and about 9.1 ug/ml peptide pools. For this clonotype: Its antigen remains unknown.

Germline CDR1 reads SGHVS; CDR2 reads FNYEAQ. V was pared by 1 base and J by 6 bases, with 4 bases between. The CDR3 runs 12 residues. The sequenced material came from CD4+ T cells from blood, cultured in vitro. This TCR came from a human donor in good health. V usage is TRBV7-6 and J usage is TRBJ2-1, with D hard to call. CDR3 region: CASSLGANEQFF. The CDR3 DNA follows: TGTGCCAGCAGCTTAGGGGCCAATGAGCAGTTCTTC.